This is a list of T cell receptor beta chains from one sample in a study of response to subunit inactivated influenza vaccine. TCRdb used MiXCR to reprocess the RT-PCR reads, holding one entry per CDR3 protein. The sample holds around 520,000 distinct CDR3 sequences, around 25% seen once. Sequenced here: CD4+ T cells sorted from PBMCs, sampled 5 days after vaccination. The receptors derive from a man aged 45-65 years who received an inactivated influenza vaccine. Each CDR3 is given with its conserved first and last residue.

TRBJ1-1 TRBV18 CASSPYSDVNTEAFF
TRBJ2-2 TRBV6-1 CASRKPRQTTGELFF
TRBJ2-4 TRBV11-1 CASSSTSWGDWAKNIQYF
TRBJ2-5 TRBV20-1 CSARGQFETQYF
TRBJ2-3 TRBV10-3 CAAFGVQTSRDTQYF
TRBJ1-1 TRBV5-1 CASSPTGPWKNTEAFF
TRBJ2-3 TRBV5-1 CASSSPDLSNTDTQYF
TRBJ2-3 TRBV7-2 CASSLRTGRDTQYF
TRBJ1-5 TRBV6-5 CASSYRGDRGYSNQPQHF
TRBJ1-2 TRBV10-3 CAIKARQGARNGYTF
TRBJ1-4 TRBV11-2 CASSHGQGAEKLFF
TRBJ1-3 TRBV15 CAAGTIYF
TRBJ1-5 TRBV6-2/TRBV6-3 CASSYAGVNQPQHF
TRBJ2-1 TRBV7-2 CASSLVITREEFF
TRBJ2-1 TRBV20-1 CSAREDYYEQFF
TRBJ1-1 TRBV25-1 CASSIKSSGSEAFF
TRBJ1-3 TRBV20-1 CSATVTKAGNTIYF
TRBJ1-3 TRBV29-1 CSVQNPSGNTIYF
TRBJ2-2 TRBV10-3 CAISESTSNTGELFF
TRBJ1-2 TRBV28 CASKVQGHGYTF
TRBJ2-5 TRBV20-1 CSAQGTSGQETQYF